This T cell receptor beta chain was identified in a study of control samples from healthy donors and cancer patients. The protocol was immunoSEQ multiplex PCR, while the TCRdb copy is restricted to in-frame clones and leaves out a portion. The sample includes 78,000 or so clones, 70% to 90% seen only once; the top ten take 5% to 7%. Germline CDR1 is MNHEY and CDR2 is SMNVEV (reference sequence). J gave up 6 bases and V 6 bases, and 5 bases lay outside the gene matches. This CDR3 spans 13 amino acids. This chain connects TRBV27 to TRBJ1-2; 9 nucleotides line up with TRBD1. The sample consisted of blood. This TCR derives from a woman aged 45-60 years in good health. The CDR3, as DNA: TGTGCCAGCAGGACAGGGGGATTCAATGGCTACACCTTC. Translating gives CASRTGGFNGYTF.